This is a list of T cell receptor beta chains from one sample in a study of blood T cell repertoires in COVID-19. TCRdb's copy holds only in-frame clones and misses some; the assay was immunoSEQ multiplex PCR. The sample has some 150,000 clones, 65% to 90% seen once. The sample comprised peripheral blood. Source of these receptors: a man in his 70s with acute or convalescent COVID-19. Both conserved end residues are trimmed from each CDR3. The order of the fields is D gene, clone size, V gene, J gene, CDR3 protein. D genes are given only for firm matches. The size of a clone is reported for some rows only, either as once, few or many, or as a class for expanded clones.

d_gene: TRBD1
abundance: .
v_gene: TRBV19
j_gene: TRBJ2-1
CDR3aa: ASTNRGRNEQF

d_gene: .
abundance: once
v_gene: TRBV19
j_gene: TRBJ1-6
CDR3aa: ASSMGGGNSPLH

d_gene: TRBD1
abundance: few
v_gene: TRBV18
j_gene: TRBJ2-1
CDR3aa: ASSPQTGVTNEQF

d_gene: .
abundance: .
v_gene: TRBV20-1
j_gene: TRBJ2-5
CDR3aa: SATPGETQY

d_gene: .
abundance: .
v_gene: TRBV29-1
j_gene: TRBJ1-2
CDR3aa: SVARADGYT

d_gene: .
abundance: .
v_gene: TRBV28
j_gene: TRBJ1-3
CDR3aa: ASRTGSPQSGNTIY

d_gene: TRBD1
abundance: .
v_gene: TRBV19
j_gene: TRBJ2-2
CDR3aa: ASSFRGVRGSGELF

d_gene: TRBD2
abundance: .
v_gene: TRBV4-1
j_gene: TRBJ2-1
CDR3aa: ASSQENAGGYNEQF

d_gene: .
abundance: .
v_gene: TRBV19
j_gene: TRBJ1-2
CDR3aa: ASMRSDWDGYT

d_gene: .
abundance: .
v_gene: TRBV15
j_gene: TRBJ2-1
CDR3aa: ATSSLPGAYNEQF

d_gene: TRBD1
abundance: once
v_gene: TRBV5-8
j_gene: TRBJ1-3
CDR3aa: ASSWGQNGNTIY

d_gene: .
abundance: .
v_gene: TRBV4-2
j_gene: TRBJ2-5
CDR3aa: ASSQEAGETQY

d_gene: TRBD2
abundance: many
v_gene: TRBV7-8
j_gene: TRBJ2-1
CDR3aa: ASSLFSGSYDNEQF

d_gene: TRBD2
abundance: .
v_gene: TRBV9
j_gene: TRBJ2-7
CDR3aa: ASSVQAGDGYEQY

d_gene: TRBD1
abundance: once
v_gene: TRBV11-1
j_gene: TRBJ2-7
CDR3aa: ASSPTGAVSYEQY

d_gene: .
abundance: .
v_gene: TRBV3-1/TRBV3-2
j_gene: TRBJ1-1
CDR3aa: ASSQGRRGGGTEAF

d_gene: .
abundance: .
v_gene: TRBV19
j_gene: TRBJ1-1
CDR3aa: ASCPRQLPNTEAF

d_gene: .
abundance: once
v_gene: TRBV5-6
j_gene: TRBJ2-5
CDR3aa: ASSLWSRGETQY

d_gene: .
abundance: .
v_gene: TRBV9
j_gene: TRBJ2-5
CDR3aa: ASSVGQKETQY

d_gene: TRBD2
abundance: once
v_gene: TRBV27
j_gene: TRBJ2-7
CDR3aa: ASSLRRLAGGNEQY

d_gene: TRBD2
abundance: .
v_gene: TRBV11-2
j_gene: TRBJ2-2
CDR3aa: ASSLGGVAGVTGELF

d_gene: .
abundance: .
v_gene: TRBV28
j_gene: TRBJ1-2
CDR3aa: ASTLRQVYYGYT

d_gene: .
abundance: .
v_gene: TRBV7-6
j_gene: TRBJ2-2
CDR3aa: ASSRGQSNTGELF

d_gene: TRBD1
abundance: .
v_gene: TRBV27
j_gene: TRBJ2-5
CDR3aa: ASSPDRVGARSQY

d_gene: .
abundance: .
v_gene: TRBV7-3
j_gene: TRBJ2-1
CDR3aa: ASSPTSSYNEQF

d_gene: .
abundance: .
v_gene: TRBV6-5
j_gene: TRBJ2-7
CDR3aa: ASSKSGYEQY

d_gene: .
abundance: .
v_gene: TRBV29-1
j_gene: TRBJ1-2
CDR3aa: SVVVQDYGYT

d_gene: .
abundance: .
v_gene: TRBV30
j_gene: TRBJ2-7
CDR3aa: AWATSKLGYEQY

d_gene: TRBD1
abundance: .
v_gene: TRBV24-1
j_gene: TRBJ2-3
CDR3aa: ATSDPTGGLSTDTQY

d_gene: TRBD2
abundance: .
v_gene: TRBV4-3
j_gene: TRBJ2-7
CDR3aa: ASSQDSGLAGVYEQY

d_gene: TRBD2
abundance: many
v_gene: TRBV7-9
j_gene: TRBJ2-3
CDR3aa: ASSTSGNTDTQY